The sequence of this T cell receptor (beta chain) was determined in a study of blood T cells in healthy people across ages. Each donor supplied approximately 10 milliliters of peripheral blood. The study isolated at least 6.5 million PBMCs from each sample. This clonotype showed up just a few times. Its antigen is undetermined. A second PCR of about 7 to 12 cycles used a sample-barcoded 5' primer and a J-beta primer mix. One entry per CDR3 protein results from TCRdb running MiXCR on the 5' RACE reads. This repertoire shows some 700,000 distinct CDR3 sequences, roughly 45% found once; its top ten account for around a fifth. The CDR3 is 20 amino acids. Germline V gene lookup returns CDR1 LGHNA and CDR2 YSLEER. Findings of the study overall: TCR beta diversity per million T cells fell roughly linearly with age. Possibly confounding the expanded clonotype changes was the fact that donor CMV status was unknown.

The chain employs TRBV4-3 and TRBJ2-1; 14 positions match TRBD2. Matching the DNA end better, TRBJ2-7 makes the J call doubtful. This receptor was identified in a woman in her sixties in good health. Sequences were obtained from blood. The CDR3 protein is CASSQGPGLAGEGAYNEQYF. The DNA of the CDR3 is TGCGCCAGCAGCCAAGGGCCGGGACTAGCGGGAGAAGGGGCCTACAATGAGCAGTACTTC.